This T cell receptor beta chain emerged from a study of beta chain features in type 1 diabetes. The whole isolated RNA underwent reverse transcription, so sequencing captured expressed TCRB transcripts. The repertoire was sequenced with immunoSEQ multiplex PCR; TCRdb's copy has only in-frame clones and lacks some. This sample carries over 350,000 clones, approximately 15% of them seen once, and the ten largest clones take 0.019%. Sorting with CD45RO/CCR7/CD25/CD127/CD95/CD27 yielded naive, central memory, regulatory and stem-like memory CD4+ cells. Per the germline V gene, CDR1 is MNHEY and CDR2 is SVGAGI. The V end lost 2 bases, the J end lost 4 bases, and 14 bases lay between the germline ends. The CDR3 spans 15 residues.

The TCR comes from a woman under 30 in good health. The chain employs TRBV6-5 and TRBJ1-1, with D perhaps TRBD1 (5 bases). Sample: naive CD4+ T cells from blood. CDR3 sequence (DNA): TGTGCCAGCAGTTACGTGGGGGGAAGTAGCACTGAAGCTTTCTTT. Residues: CASSYVGGSSTEAFF.